This record looks at one T cell receptor beta chain sequence and its context. The length of the CDR3 is 12 residues. Germline V lookup: CDR1 MDHEN, CDR2 SYDVKM. The V gene lost 10 bases and the J gene lost 2 bases, with 11 bases spanning the gap. This record belongs to a study of blood T cell repertoires in COVID-19. On the study more broadly: Nucleic acid was either cDNA or gDNA, and it came from T cells, B-cell-depleted T cells, or PBMCs.

The study recruited people aged roughly 18 to 100 years across about 25 US areas. In assigning cohorts, the study relied on participant-reported clinical history. Here immunoSEQ multiplex PCR was the method, and the copy in TCRdb shows in-frame clones only, minus some. The sample holds 200,000 to 250,000 clones, 70% to 90% seen once. The chain employs TRBV28 and TRBJ1-2; D gene ambiguous. The sample comprised PBMCs or T cells enriched from blood (not recorded which). The receptor was derived from a woman aged 40-49 years with acute COVID-19. The CDR3 loop is CATQPGNYGYTF. In DNA, the CDR3 is TGTGCCACTCAACCGGGGAACTATGGCTACACCTTC.